These 32 T cell receptor beta chains came from one sample sequenced in a study of shared clonotypes between healthy human individuals. The repertoire was sequenced with immunoSEQ multiplex PCR; TCRdb's copy has only in-frame clones and lacks some. The sample has 550,000 to 800,000 clones, 74% seen once. Sequencing was performed on memory CD4+ T cells sorted from blood. Subset meaning: CD45RA-negative fraction. These receptor sequences come from a woman in her twenties or thirties in good health.

The chain joins TRBV2 to TRBJ2-1; D is unresolved. Germline CDR1 is SNHLY and CDR2 is FYNNEI. Trimming cost V 6 bases and J 7 bases, with 10 bases left between them. The CDR3 is made up of 12 amino acids. CDR3 bases: TGTGCCAGCAGGCCCGAAGGGAATGAGCAGTTCTTC. This sequence encodes CASRPEGNEQFF.

The chain links TRBV7-8 to TRBJ2-1, with 8 bases fitting TRBD1. CDR1 and CDR2 (germline): SGHVS, FQNEAQ. Losses at the gene ends were 5 bases for V and 9 bases for J; bases not matched to a gene: 15. The CDR3 consists of 16 residues. Here the CDR3 reads CASSPRRQGSVGEQFF. The CDR3 DNA is TGTGCCAGCAGCCCCCGTCGACAGGGGTCGGTGGGTGAGCAGTTCTTC.

With respect to this clone: This sample also contains other DNA sequences that code for the same CDR3. Written as DNA, the CDR3 is TGTGCCAGCAGCTTCCGATCCTCCCTTAACACTGAAGCTTTCTTT. This gives the protein CASSFRSSLNTEAFF. The chain employs TRBV7-9 and TRBJ1-1; D gene unclear. The length of the CDR3 is 15 residues. Trimming shortened V by 3 bases and J by 2 bases, and 13 bases separated the two germline ends. From germline, CDR1 is SEHNR and CDR2 FQNEAQ (reference sequence).

A note on this clone: Other DNA sequences from this sample encode an identical CDR3 as well. The chain carries TRBV6-5 and TRBJ1-1, with TRBD1 as a possible D gene (5 bases). The CDR3 contains 13 residues. Germline CDR1 reads MNHEY; CDR2 reads SVGAGI. The V end lost 5 bases, the J end lost 1 base, and 8 bases lay between the germline ends. CDR3 region: CASSGQGNTEAFF. CDR3 nucleotides: TGTGCCAGCAGTGGGCAGGGGAACACTGAAGCTTTCTTT.

The V gene is TRBV2, the J gene TRBJ2-7; a possible D gene is TRBD2 (5 bases). The CDR3 runs to 14 residues. V lost 4 bases, J lost 7 bases, and 17 bases lay in between. CDR1 and CDR2 (germline): SNHLY, FYNNEI. The CDR3 DNA sequence: TGTGCCAGCAGTGTTAGATCCGGCGGAGGTGAGCAGTACTTC. This encodes CASSVRSGGGEQYF. Looking up the rest from reference TRBV2 and TRBJ2-7 gives the full variable domain: EPEVTQTPSHQVTQMGQEVILRCVPISNHLYFYWYRQILGQKVEFLVSFYNNEISEKSEIFDDQFSVERPDGSNFTLKIRSTKLEDSAMYFCASSVRSGGGEQYFGPGTRLTVT.

The chain has TRBV7-2 and TRBJ1-3; D gene unclear. The CDR3 is 15 residues long. V lost 4 bases to trimming and J lost 0 bases, with 10 bases between them. Germline lookup yields CDR1 SGHTA and CDR2 FQGNSA. The CDR3 sequence is CASSSTYVSGNTIYF. In nucleotides, the CDR3 is TGTGCCAGCAGCTCTACTTACGTCTCTGGAAACACCATATATTTT.

Turning to this clone: This specimen includes other DNA sequences encoding the same CDR3. The chain recombines TRBV19 with TRBJ1-1; the match to TRBD1 covers 10 bases. The ends lost 1 base at V and 6 bases at J; junction bases unmatched: 2. Per the germline V gene, CDR1 is LNHDA and CDR2 is SQIVND (reference sequence). This CDR3 has 14 amino acids. The chain's CDR3 is CASSIGQGAAEAFF. In nucleotides, the CDR3 is TGTGCCAGTAGTATAGGACAGGGGGCCGCTGAAGCTTTCTTT.

This chain joins TRBV11-2 and TRBJ2-1; a possible D gene is TRBD2 (6 bases). Germline CDR1 SGHAT, CDR2 FQNNGV. With 5 bases removed from V and 0 bases from J, the gap between germline ends came to 8 bases. The CDR3 has 14 amino acids. This chain's CDR3 is CASSIGSSYNEQFF. The CDR3 nucleotides are TGTGCCAGCAGCATCGGGAGCTCCTACAATGAGCAGTTCTTC.

Only one count was recorded for this clone. The gene calls are TRBV6-4 and TRBJ1-2; D is undetermined. The ends were cut back, 4 bases at V and 4 bases at J, with 16 bases in the middle. CDR1 is MRHNA and CDR2 is SNTAGT in the germline V gene. The CDR3 consists of 15 residues. The CDR3 DNA reads TGTGCCAGCAGTGCCCCATTACCGATCCTCTATGGCTACACCTTC. Encoded protein: CASSAPLPILYGYTF.

Concerning this clone itself: Mismatch with germline at one junction end may stem from a read error. In DNA form, the CDR3 reads TGCGCCAGCAGCTCACTCTCTAGCGGGAGCGGAGATACGCAGTATTTT. Translated, it gives CASSSLSSGSGDTQYF. The genes are TRBV11-2 and TRBJ2-3, with 10 bases identical to TRBD2. Per germline, CDR1 SGHAT and CDR2 FQNNGV. The CDR3 consists of 16 residues.

V and J are TRBV7-6 and TRBJ2-2, with D unclear. V was cut by 3 bases and J by 1 base, with 0 bases left in between. Germline V gene data show CDR1 as SGHVS and CDR2 as FNYEAQ. There are 12 residues in the CDR3. The CDR3 sequence: CASSLNTGELFF. The DNA for the CDR3 is TGTGCCAGCAGCTTGAACACCGGGGAGCTGTTTTTT. Full variable domain (missing parts from reference TRBV7-6 and TRBJ2-2): GAGVSQSPRYKVTKRGQDVALRCDPISGHVSLYWYRQALGQGPEFLTYFNYEAQQDKSGLPNDRFSAERPEGSISTLTIQRTEQRDSAMYRCASSLNTGELFFGEGSRLTVL.

This sequence joins TRBV27 and TRBJ1-4; perhaps TRBD1 as D (5 bases). Trimming took off 0 bases at V and 6 bases at J, with 11 bases between the two ends. Germline assignment: CDR1 MNHEY and CDR2 SMNVEV (reference sequence). The length of the CDR3 is 15 residues. CDR3 bases: TGTGCCAGCAGTTTATCCGGGTGGGGGGATGAAAAACTGTTTTTT. This translates into CASSLSGWGDEKLFF.

This clone has a count of ten or more. The chain has TRBV5-1 and TRBJ1-5, with 10 positions matching TRBD1. The CDR3 runs to 14 residues. Germline CDR1 reads SGHRS; CDR2 reads YFSETQ. V shed 4 bases, J shed 7 bases, and the junction held 5 bases outside the gene matches. The CDR3 spells CASSTGQGEQPQHF. Written as DNA, the CDR3 is TGCGCCAGCAGCACCGGACAGGGGGAGCAGCCCCAGCATTTT. Combining the CDR3 with reference TRBV5-1 and TRBJ1-5 gives the whole variable domain KAGVTQTPRYLIKTRGQQVTLSCSPISGHRSVSWYQQTPGQGLQFLFEYFSETQRNKGNFPGRFSGRQFSNSRSEMNVSTLELGDSALYLCASSTGQGEQPQHFGDGTRLSIL.

The chain carries TRBV28 and TRBJ1-2; TRBD1 matches 8 bases. The length of the CDR3 is 16 residues. CDR1 MDHEN and CDR2 SYDVKM come from the germline V gene. J was trimmed by 8 bases and V by 2 bases; bases with no gene match: 13. CDR3 nucleotide sequence: TGTGCCAGCAGTTTACCTAACCCGGGACAGGTAGACGGCTACACCTTC. Translating gives CASSLPNPGQVDGYTF.

On this clone: This CDR3 is also generated by other DNA sequences in the sample. The rearrangement joins TRBV7-2 to TRBJ1-1; D might be TRBD1 (6 bases). Germline V gene sequence: CDR1 SGHTA, CDR2 FQGNSA. The V gene lost 5 bases and the J gene lost 4 bases, with 17 bases spanning the gap. The CDR3 sequence is 15 residues long. The CDR3 bases are TGTGCCAGCAGCGCAGTCACAGGGTTGGGCACTGAAGCTTTCTTT. This gives the protein CASSAVTGLGTEAFF. Supplemented by reference TRBV7-2 and TRBJ1-1, the full variable domain reads GAGVSQSPSNKVTEKGKDVELRCDPISGHTALYWYRQSLGQGLEFLIYFQGNSAPDKSGLPSDRFSAERTGGSVSTLTIQRTQQEDSAVYLCASSAVTGLGTEAFFGQGTRLTVV.

This clone was seen many times. Other nucleotide sequences in the sample specify the same CDR3. The chain employs TRBV30 and TRBJ1-4; tentative D call: TRBD1 (5 bases). V shed 0 bases and J shed 8 bases, with 13 bases lying between them. The CDR3 loop spans 14 amino acids. Germline V lookup: CDR1 GTSNPN, CDR2 SVGIG (reference sequence). CDR3 sequence (DNA): TGTGCCTGGAGTGTAGTAGGGGCGGGAGAAAAACTGTTTTTT. This codes for CAWSVVGAGEKLFF.

This clone turned up a few times. The chain joins TRBV19 to TRBJ1-4, with D maybe TRBD1 (5 bases). The V gene lost 6 bases and the J gene lost 4 bases, with 12 bases spanning the gap. The CDR3 totals 14 residues. The germline V gene has CDR1 LNHDA and CDR2 SQIVND (reference sequence). CDR3 in DNA: TGTGCCAGTAGGACCGGGACCTATAATGAAAAACTGTTTTTT. It specifies CASRTGTYNEKLFF.

V is TRBV14 and J is TRBJ1-1, with 7 bases aligning to TRBD1. The V segment lost 5 bases and the J segment 7 bases; nucleotides outside the gene matches: 7. The CDR3 runs to 13 residues. Per the germline V gene, CDR1 is SGHDN and CDR2 is FVKESK. The CDR3 DNA is TGTGCCAGCAGCATGCGACAGGGCGGTGAAGCTTTCTTT. It specifies CASSMRQGGEAFF.

The chain links TRBV28 to TRBJ1-2, with D unclear. The CDR3 length is 16 residues. V was cut by 4 bases and J by 3 bases, with 18 bases left in between. Germline V gene data show CDR1 as MDHEN and CDR2 as SYDVKM. The CDR3 loop reads CASSSAPSRKDYGYTF. In nucleotides, the CDR3 is TGTGCCAGCAGTTCAGCACCTTCGAGGAAGGACTATGGCTACACCTTC.

CDR3 bases: TGCGCCAGCAGCTTGGAGGCAGCTTACGAGCAGTACTTC. It translates to CASSLEAAYEQYF. The rearrangement joins TRBV5-1 to TRBJ2-5, with D unresolved. The J call may be wrong; the DNA end is better matched by TRBJ2-7. Germline CDR1 reads SGHRS; CDR2 reads YFSETQ. This CDR3 spans 13 amino acids.

A word on this clone: Other DNA sequences in this specimen translate into the identical CDR3. J is TRBJ2-5 and V is TRBV9, with D possibly being TRBD1 (5 bases). Germline V gives CDR1 SGDLS, CDR2 YYNGEE. CDR3 length equals 14 residues. The V end was cut by 0 bases, the J end by 4 bases, with 10 bases between. CDR3 coding DNA: TGTGCCAGCAGCGTAGGGGGCAGTGGAGAGACCCAGTACTTC. It encodes CASSVGGSGETQYF. The full variable domain, with the rest looked up from reference TRBV9 and TRBJ2-5, is DSGVTQTPKHLITATGQRVTLRCSPRSGDLSVYWYQQSLDQGLQFLIQYYNGEERAKGNILERFSAQQFPDLHSELNLSSLELGDSALYFCASSVGGSGETQYFGPGTRLLVL.

This chain links TRBV19 with TRBJ2-5; D possibly corresponds to TRBD1 (6 bases). With 5 bases removed from V and 5 bases from J, the gap between germline ends came to 15 bases. From germline, CDR1 is LNHDA and CDR2 SQIVND (reference sequence). This CDR3 is 14 amino acids long. The CDR3 sequence is CASSPRTDTETQYF. CDR3 nucleotide sequence: TGTGCCAGTAGTCCCAGGACAGATACGGAGACCCAGTACTTC.

CDR3 sequence: CASSPSLAGASSYEQYF. DNA for the CDR3: TGTGCCAGCAGTCCTTCTCTGGCGGGAGCAAGCTCCTACGAGCAGTACTTC. The rearrangement links TRBV28 to TRBJ2-7; 7 bases line up with TRBD2. Germline V gene lookup returns CDR1 MDHEN and CDR2 SYDVKM. This CDR3 comprises 17 residues. The J segment lost 0 bases and the V segment lost 5 bases, leaving 13 bases of the junction unmatched.

The chain couples TRBV15 to TRBJ1-2, with 7 nucleotides matching TRBD1. The V gene end was trimmed by 1 base and the J gene end by 3 bases; junction bases not matched to a gene: 5. This CDR3 spans 15 amino acids. Germline V gives CDR1 LNHNV, CDR2 YYDKDF (reference sequence). CDR3 in amino acids: CATSRAGQTYYGYTF. The DNA for the CDR3 is TGTGCCACCAGCAGAGCGGGACAGACCTACTATGGCTACACCTTC.

This clone was detected a few times. The genes are TRBV15 and TRBJ2-1, with 8 bases identical to TRBD1. J gave up 9 bases and V 1 base, and 5 bases lay outside the gene matches. The germline V gene has CDR1 LNHNV and CDR2 YYDKDF (reference sequence). The CDR3 runs to 14 residues. CDR3 protein: CATSRGQGAGEQFF. The CDR3 DNA reads as TGTGCCACCAGCAGAGGTCAGGGGGCAGGTGAGCAGTTCTTC.

This chain uses TRBV21-1 with TRBJ2-5. TRBV21-1 is classified as a pseudogene. The CDR3 has 17 residues. The CDR3 loop is CASSKKLGRPGRKTQYF. CDR3 DNA: TGTGCCAGCAGCAAAAAGTTGGGACGGCCTGGGCGAAAGACCCAGTACTTC.

CDR3 amino acids: CASSRLEAVKNIQYF. For the CDR3, the DNA is TGTGCCAGCTCTCGATTAGAAGCAGTCAAAAACATTCAGTACTTC. The V gene is TRBV18, the J gene TRBJ2-4; D gene uncertain. The CDR3 covers 15 residues. The V gene's germline CDR1 is KGHSH and CDR2 LQKENI. V lost 6 bases to trimming and J lost 3 bases, with 15 bases between them.

CDR3 sequence reads: CASSPVGTGGEEQYF. CDR3 sequence (DNA): TGTGCCAGCTCACCGGTAGGGACAGGGGGCGAAGAGCAGTACTTC. The chain joins TRBV18 to TRBJ2-7, with 12 bases fitting TRBD1. V shed 3 bases and J 7 bases; nucleotides not matched to a gene: 7. Looked up from germline, CDR1 is KGHSH and CDR2 is LQKENI. This CDR3 spans 15 amino acids.

The chain has TRBV6-5 and TRBJ2-7; TRBD2 aligns across 11 bases. Germline lookup yields CDR1 MNHEY and CDR2 SVGAGI. The CDR3 is made up of 13 amino acids. After removal of 2 bases from V and 6 bases from J, the junction contained 0 bases not matched to a gene. The CDR3, as DNA: TGTGCCAGCAGTTACCTAGCGGGAGGCGAGCAGTACTTC. Translating gives CASSYLAGGEQYF.

The rearrangement links TRBV10-3 to TRBJ2-7, with D perhaps TRBD2 (5 bases). Trimming shortened V by 11 bases and J by 6 bases, and 20 bases separated the two germline ends. Germline V gives CDR1 ENHRY, CDR2 SYGVKD. The length of the CDR3 is 13 residues. CDR3 nucleotides: TGTGCCCTCGGTTTAGAGTTAACTAGCGAGCAGTACTTC. Encoded protein: CALGLELTSEQYF.

In the case of this clone: Different DNA sequences within this sample yield the same CDR3. The chain employs TRBV5-1 and TRBJ2-7; D remains ambiguous. V was clipped by 0 bases and J by 2 bases, with 9 bases between them. The CDR3 length is 14 residues. Germline V lookup: CDR1 SGHRS, CDR2 YFSETQ. CDR3 nucleotides: TGCGCCAGCAGCTTGGGCCGGACCCCCTACGAGCAGTACTTC. Residues: CASSLGRTPYEQYF. Full variable domain (missing parts from reference TRBV5-1 and TRBJ2-7): KAGVTQTPRYLIKTRGQQVTLSCSPISGHRSVSWYQQTPGQGLQFLFEYFSETQRNKGNFPGRFSGRQFSNSRSEMNVSTLELGDSALYLCASSLGRTPYEQYFGPGTRLTVT.

The gene calls are TRBV2 and TRBJ1-1, with D hard to call. Trimming left V 6 bases short and J 4 bases short, with 6 bases between. The CDR3 contains 11 residues. The germline gives CDR1 SNHLY, CDR2 FYNNEI. As DNA, the CDR3 is TGTGCCAGCAGGGCGTCCACTGAAGCTTTCTTT. It is translated as CASRASTEAFF.